The 10 T cell receptor beta chains below were found in one sample sequenced in a study of blood T cell repertoires in COVID-19. Profiling relied on immunoSEQ multiplex PCR, and the TCRdb table lists in-frame clones only, not all of them. The data show over 300,000 clones, around 83% seen once. The source material was peripheral blood. Receptor source: a woman aged 45-65 years with acute or convalescent COVID-19.

This clone was counted a single time. The genes are TRBV24-1 and TRBJ2-2, with 13 bases matching TRBD2. The CDR3 is 18 amino acids. V shed 4 bases and J 3 bases; nucleotides not matched to a gene: 7. Germline CDR1 is KGHDR and CDR2 is SFDVKD. The chain's CDR3 is CATSEWTSGSAYTGELFF. CDR3 sequence (DNA): TGTGCCACCAGTGAGTGGACTAGCGGGAGTGCGTACACCGGGGAGCTGTTTTTT.

This clone has only one observation. The V call is TRBV10-3, the J call TRBJ2-3; weak D call: TRBD2 (5 bases). This CDR3 is 19 amino acids long. Germline V gene data show CDR1 as ENHRY and CDR2 as SYGVKD. V was cut by 2 bases and J by 6 bases, with 27 bases left in between. The CDR3 here is CAISEERLAAAELWDTQYF. The CDR3 DNA is TGTGCCATCAGTGAGGAGCGTCTCGCTGCAGCGGAACTTTGGGATACGCAGTATTTT.

This chain uses TRBV18 with TRBJ2-2; a weak D match, TRBD2 (6 bases). V dropped 6 bases and J dropped 4 bases, with 15 bases sitting between them. This CDR3 comprises 15 residues. Germline assignment: CDR1 KGHSH and CDR2 LQKENI. The CDR3 sequence is CASSAGTVGTGELFF. Here the CDR3 DNA reads TGTGCCAGCTCGGCGGGGACCGTGGGCACCGGGGAGCTGTTTTTT.

This rearrangement joins TRBV10-3 to TRBJ1-6, with 8 positions matching TRBD1. Looked up from germline, CDR1 is ENHRY and CDR2 is SYGVKD. Germline trimming cut 8 bases from V and 10 bases from J; bases unmatched to any gene: 10. The CDR3 extends over 14 amino acids. The CDR3 nucleotides read TGTGCCATCCGGGACCCGACAGGGGAATCACCCCTCCACTTT. Its translation is CAIRDPTGESPLHF.

This sequence joins TRBV28 and TRBJ1-2; D unclear. CDR1 and CDR2 (germline): MDHEN, SYDVKM. CDR3 length: 12 amino acids. The V gene lost 3 bases and the J gene lost 8 bases, with 10 bases spanning the gap. The DNA for the CDR3 is TGTGCCAGCAGTTTGTATTCCGGGGGCTACACCTTC. This codes for CASSLYSGGYTF.

This clone was counted between two and nine times. V is TRBV2 and J is TRBJ1-5; TRBD1 aligns across 10 bases. Germline CDR1 and CDR2: SNHLY and FYNNEI. The V segment lost 6 bases and the J segment 5 bases; nucleotides outside the gene matches: 7. The CDR3 is 15 amino acids. The CDR3 loop is CASRMGTGDYQPQHF. The CDR3 DNA is TGTGCCAGCAGGATGGGGACAGGGGATTATCAGCCCCAGCATTTT.

The chain has TRBV2 and TRBJ1-1, with TRBD1 matching over 7 bases. The length of the CDR3 is 15 residues. Germline values: CDR1 SNHLY, CDR2 FYNNEI. The trim removed 4 bases at V and 0 bases at J, leaving 5 bases unmatched. The CDR3: CASSVQGLVNTEAFF. CDR3 DNA sequence: TGTGCCAGCAGTGTACAGGGGCTTGTGAACACTGAAGCTTTCTTT.

V is TRBV7-2 and J is TRBJ1-5; the match to TRBD1 covers 10 bases. The CDR3 is 13 residues long. CDR1 and CDR2 from the germline V gene are SGHTA and FQGNSA. V lost 5 bases, J lost 7 bases, and 2 bases stayed unmatched. In DNA form, the CDR3 reads TGTGCCAGCAGCGGGGACAGGGGACAGCCCCAGCATTTT. It encodes CASSGDRGQPQHF.

V usage is TRBV6-5 and J usage is TRBJ2-1; D remains ambiguous. V lost 2 bases and J lost 0, with 5 bases in between. The CDR3 runs 14 residues. In germline, CDR1 is MNHEY, CDR2 SVGAGI. The chain's CDR3 is CASSYESSYNEQFF. The CDR3 region has the DNA TGTGCCAGCAGTTACGAGAGCTCCTACAATGAGCAGTTCTTC.

The CDR3 loop is CSVAPTGGYEKLFF. The DNA for the CDR3 is TGCAGCGTTGCCCCGACAGGGGGCTATGAAAAACTGTTTTTT. The chain recombines TRBV29-1 with TRBJ1-4; 10 bases match TRBD1. The CDR3 is 14 residues long. Germline CDR1 and CDR2: SQVTM and ANQGSEA. V gave up 4 bases and J gave up 6 bases; unmatched junction bases: 5.